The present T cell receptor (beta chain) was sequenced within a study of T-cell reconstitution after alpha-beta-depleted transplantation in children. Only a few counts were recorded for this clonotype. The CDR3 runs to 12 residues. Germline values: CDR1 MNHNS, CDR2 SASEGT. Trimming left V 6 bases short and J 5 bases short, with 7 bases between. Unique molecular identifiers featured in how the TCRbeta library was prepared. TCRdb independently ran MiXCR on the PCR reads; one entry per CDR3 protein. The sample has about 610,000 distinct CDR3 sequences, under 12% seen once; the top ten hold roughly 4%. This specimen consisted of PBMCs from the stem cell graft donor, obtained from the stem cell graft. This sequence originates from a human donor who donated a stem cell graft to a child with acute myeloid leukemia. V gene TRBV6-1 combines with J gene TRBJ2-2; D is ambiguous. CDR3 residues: CASRDGTGELFF. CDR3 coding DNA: TGTGCCAGCAGGGACGGTACCGGGGAGCTGTTTTTT.